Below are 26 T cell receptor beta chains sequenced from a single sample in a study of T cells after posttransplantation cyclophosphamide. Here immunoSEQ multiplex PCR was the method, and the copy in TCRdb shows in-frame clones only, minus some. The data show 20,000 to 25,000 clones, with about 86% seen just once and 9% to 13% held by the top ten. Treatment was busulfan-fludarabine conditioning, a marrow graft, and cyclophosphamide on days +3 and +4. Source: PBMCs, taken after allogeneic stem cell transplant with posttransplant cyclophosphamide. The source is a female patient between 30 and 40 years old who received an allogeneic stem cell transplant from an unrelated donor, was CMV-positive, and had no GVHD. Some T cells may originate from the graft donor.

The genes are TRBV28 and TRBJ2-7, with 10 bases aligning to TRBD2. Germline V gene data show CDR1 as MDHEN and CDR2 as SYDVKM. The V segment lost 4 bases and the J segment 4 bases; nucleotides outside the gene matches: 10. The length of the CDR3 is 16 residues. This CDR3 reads CASSSPRLAGVYEQYF. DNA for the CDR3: TGTGCCAGCAGTTCCCCCCGGCTAGCGGGGGTATACGAGCAGTACTTC. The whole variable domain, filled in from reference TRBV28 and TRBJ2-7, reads DVKVTQSSRYLVKRTGEKVFLECVQDMDHENMFWYRQDPGLGLRLIYFSYDVKMKEKGDIPEGYSVSREKKERFSLILESASTNQTSMYLCASSSPRLAGVYEQYFGPGTRLTVT.

In DNA form, the CDR3 reads TGCGCCAGCAGCTTGAGACAGGGCCTTGAGCAGTTCTTC. It specifies CASSLRQGLEQFF. The J gene is TRBJ2-1, the V gene TRBV5-1, with 7 bases fitting TRBD1. The CDR3 has 13 residues. After removal of 1 base from V and 9 bases from J, the junction contained 4 bases not matched to a gene. CDR1 and CDR2 (germline): SGHRS, YFSETQ.

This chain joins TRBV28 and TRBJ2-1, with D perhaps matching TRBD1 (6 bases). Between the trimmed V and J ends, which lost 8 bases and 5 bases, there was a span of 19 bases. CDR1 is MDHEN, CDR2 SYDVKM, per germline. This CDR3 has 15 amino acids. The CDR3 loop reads CASGPIRDTHNEQFF. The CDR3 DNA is TGTGCCAGCGGACCAATCCGGGACACCCACAATGAGCAGTTCTTC.

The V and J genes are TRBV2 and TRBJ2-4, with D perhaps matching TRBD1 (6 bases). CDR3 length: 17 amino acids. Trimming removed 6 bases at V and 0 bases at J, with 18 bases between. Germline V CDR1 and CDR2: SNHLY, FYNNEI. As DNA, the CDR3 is TGTGCCAGCAGCGCTGGACAGCAGTTCCCAGCCAAAAACATTCAGTACTTC. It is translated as CASSAGQQFPAKNIQYF.

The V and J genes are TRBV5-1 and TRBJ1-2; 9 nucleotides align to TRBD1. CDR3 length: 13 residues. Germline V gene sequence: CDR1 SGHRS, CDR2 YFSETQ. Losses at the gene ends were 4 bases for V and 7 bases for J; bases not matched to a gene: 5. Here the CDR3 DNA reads TGCGCCAGCAGCCCGGGACAGGGCCTTGGCTACACCTTC. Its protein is CASSPGQGLGYTF.

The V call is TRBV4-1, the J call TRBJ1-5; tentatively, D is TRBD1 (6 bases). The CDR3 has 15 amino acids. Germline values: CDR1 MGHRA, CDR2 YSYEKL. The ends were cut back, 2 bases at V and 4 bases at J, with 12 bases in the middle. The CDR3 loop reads CASSQSGHFNQPQHF. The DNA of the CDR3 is TGCGCCAGCAGCCAATCGGGACATTTTAATCAGCCCCAGCATTTT.

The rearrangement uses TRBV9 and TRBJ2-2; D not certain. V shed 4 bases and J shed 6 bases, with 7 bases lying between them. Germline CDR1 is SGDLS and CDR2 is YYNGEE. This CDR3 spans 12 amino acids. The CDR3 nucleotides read TGTGCCAGCAGCCGCATAGCCGGGGAGCTGTTTTTT. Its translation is CASSRIAGELFF.

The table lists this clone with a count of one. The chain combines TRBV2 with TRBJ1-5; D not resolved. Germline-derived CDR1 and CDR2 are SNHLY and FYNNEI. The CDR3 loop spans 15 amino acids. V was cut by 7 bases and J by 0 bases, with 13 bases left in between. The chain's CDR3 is CASTPDIYSNQPQHF. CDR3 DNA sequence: TGTGCCAGCACCCCTGACATCTATAGCAATCAGCCCCAGCATTTT. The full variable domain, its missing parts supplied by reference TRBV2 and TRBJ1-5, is EPEVTQTPSHQVTQMGQEVILRCVPISNHLYFYWYRQILGQKVEFLVSFYNNEISEKSEIFDDQFSVERPDGSNFTLKIRSTKLEDSAMYFCASTPDIYSNQPQHFGDGTRLSIL.

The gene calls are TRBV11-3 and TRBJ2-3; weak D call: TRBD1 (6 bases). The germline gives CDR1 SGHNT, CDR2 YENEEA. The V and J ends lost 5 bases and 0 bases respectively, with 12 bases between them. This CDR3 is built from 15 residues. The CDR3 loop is CASSPRDKSTDTQYF. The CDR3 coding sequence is TGTGCCAGCAGCCCCCGGGACAAGAGCACAGATACGCAGTATTTT.

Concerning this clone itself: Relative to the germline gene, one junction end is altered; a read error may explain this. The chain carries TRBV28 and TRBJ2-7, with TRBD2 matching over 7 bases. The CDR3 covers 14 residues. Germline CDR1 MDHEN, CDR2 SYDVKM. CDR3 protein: CASSPSRDYYEQCF. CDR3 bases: TGTGCCAGCAGTCCCTCCCGGGACTACTACGAGCAGTGCTTC.

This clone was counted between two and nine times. CDR3: CASRATGALRGYTF. CDR3 sequence (DNA): TGTGCCAGCAGGGCCACTGGGGCACTTCGGGGCTACACCTTC. V is TRBV2 and J is TRBJ1-2; the D gene is possibly TRBD1 (5 bases). CDR3 length: 14 amino acids. CDR1 SNHLY and CDR2 FYNNEI come from the germline V gene. The germline V and J ends were trimmed by 6 bases and 8 bases, with 19 bases remaining between them.

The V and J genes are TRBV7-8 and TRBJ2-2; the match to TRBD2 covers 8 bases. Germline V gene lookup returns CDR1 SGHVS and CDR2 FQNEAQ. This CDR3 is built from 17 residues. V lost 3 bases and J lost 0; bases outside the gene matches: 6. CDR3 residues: CASSFPRGGPNTGELFF. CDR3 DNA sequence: TGTGCCAGCAGCTTTCCCCGGGGGGGGCCGAACACCGGGGAGCTGTTTTTT.

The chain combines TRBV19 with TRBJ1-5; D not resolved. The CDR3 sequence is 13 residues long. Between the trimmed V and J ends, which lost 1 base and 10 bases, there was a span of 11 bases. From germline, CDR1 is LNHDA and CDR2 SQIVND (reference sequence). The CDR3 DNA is TGTGCCAGTAGTATAGGTGGAGACGTACCCCAGCATTTT. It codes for CASSIGGDVPQHF.

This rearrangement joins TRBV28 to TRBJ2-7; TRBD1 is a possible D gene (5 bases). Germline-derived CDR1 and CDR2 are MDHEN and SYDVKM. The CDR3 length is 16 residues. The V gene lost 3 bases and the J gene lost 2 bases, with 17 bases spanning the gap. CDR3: CASSLWQGRKTYEQYF. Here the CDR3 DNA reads TGTGCCAGCAGTTTGTGGCAGGGCCGCAAGACCTACGAGCAGTACTTC.

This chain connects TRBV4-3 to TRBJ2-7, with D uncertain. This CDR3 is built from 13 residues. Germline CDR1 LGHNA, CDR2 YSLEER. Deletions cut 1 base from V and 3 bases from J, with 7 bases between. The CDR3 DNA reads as TGCGCCAGCAGCCAAGGTGTCGGCTACGAGCAGTACTTC. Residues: CASSQGVGYEQYF.

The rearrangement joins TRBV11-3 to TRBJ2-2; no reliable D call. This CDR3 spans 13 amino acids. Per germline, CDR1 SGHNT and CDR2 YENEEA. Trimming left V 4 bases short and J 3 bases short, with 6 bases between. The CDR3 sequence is CASSSFDTGELFF. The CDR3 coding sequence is TGTGCCAGCAGCTCCTTTGACACCGGGGAGCTGTTTTTT.

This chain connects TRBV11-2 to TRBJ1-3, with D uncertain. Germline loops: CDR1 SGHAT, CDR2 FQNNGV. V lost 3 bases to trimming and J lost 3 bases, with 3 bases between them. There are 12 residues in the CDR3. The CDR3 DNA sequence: TGTGCCAGCAGCTTCGGTGGAAACACCATATATTTT. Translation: CASSFGGNTIYF.

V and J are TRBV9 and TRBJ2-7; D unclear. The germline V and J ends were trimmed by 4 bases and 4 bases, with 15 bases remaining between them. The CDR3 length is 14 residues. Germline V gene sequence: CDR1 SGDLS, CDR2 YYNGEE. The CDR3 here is CASSPAFLEYEQYF. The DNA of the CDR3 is TGTGCCAGCAGCCCCGCCTTTCTAGAATACGAGCAGTACTTC. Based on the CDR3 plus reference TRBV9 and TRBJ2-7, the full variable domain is DSGVTQTPKHLITATGQRVTLRCSPRSGDLSVYWYQQSLDQGLQFLIQYYNGEERAKGNILERFSAQQFPDLHSELNLSSLELGDSALYFCASSPAFLEYEQYFGPGTRLTVT.

The chain's CDR3 is CASSEIPGLAGIFKYF. Here the CDR3 DNA reads TGTGCCAGCAGTGAAATTCCGGGACTAGCGGGGATTTTCAAGTACTTC. The gene calls are TRBV2 and TRBJ2-7, with 13 bases aligning to TRBD2. Germline V lookup: CDR1 SNHLY, CDR2 FYNNEI. The CDR3 totals 16 residues. The ends lost 2 bases at V and 11 bases at J; junction bases unmatched: 12.

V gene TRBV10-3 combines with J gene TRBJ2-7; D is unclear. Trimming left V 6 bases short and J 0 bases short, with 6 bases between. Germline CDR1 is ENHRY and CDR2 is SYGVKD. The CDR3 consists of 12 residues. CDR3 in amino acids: CAIRPDSYEQYF. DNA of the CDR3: TGTGCCATCAGGCCAGACTCCTACGAGCAGTACTTC.

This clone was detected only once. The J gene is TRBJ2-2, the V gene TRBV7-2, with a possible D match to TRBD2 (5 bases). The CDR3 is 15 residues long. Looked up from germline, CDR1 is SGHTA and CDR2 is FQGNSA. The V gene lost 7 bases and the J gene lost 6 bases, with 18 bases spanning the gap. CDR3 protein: CASNTNPGGAGELFF. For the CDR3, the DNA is TGTGCCAGCAACACGAACCCCGGAGGCGCCGGGGAGCTGTTTTTT.

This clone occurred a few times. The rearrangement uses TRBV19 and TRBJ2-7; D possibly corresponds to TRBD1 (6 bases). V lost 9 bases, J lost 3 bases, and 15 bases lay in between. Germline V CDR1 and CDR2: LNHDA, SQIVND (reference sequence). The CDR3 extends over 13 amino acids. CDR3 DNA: TGTGCCAGCCGCCGGGACAAATACTACGAGCAGTACTTC. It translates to CASRRDKYYEQYF.

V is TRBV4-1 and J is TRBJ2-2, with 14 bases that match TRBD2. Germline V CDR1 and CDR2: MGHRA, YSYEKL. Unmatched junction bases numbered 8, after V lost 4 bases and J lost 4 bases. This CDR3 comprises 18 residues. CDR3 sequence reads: CASSLWTSGGSITGELFF. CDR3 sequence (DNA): TGCGCCAGCAGCCTTTGGACTAGCGGGGGGTCTATCACCGGGGAGCTGTTTTTT.

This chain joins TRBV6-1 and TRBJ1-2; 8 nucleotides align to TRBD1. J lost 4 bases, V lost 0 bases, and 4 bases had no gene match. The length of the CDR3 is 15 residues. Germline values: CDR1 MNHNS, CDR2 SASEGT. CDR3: CASSEALGTGYGYTF. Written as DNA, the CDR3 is TGTGCCAGCAGTGAAGCGCTGGGGACAGGCTATGGCTACACCTTC.

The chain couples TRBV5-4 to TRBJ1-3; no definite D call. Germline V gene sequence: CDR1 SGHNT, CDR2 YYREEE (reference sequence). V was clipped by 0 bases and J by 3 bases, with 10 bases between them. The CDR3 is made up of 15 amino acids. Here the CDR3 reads CASSLDAVGGNTIYF. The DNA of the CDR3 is TGTGCCAGCAGCTTGGACGCGGTTGGTGGAAACACCATATATTTT.

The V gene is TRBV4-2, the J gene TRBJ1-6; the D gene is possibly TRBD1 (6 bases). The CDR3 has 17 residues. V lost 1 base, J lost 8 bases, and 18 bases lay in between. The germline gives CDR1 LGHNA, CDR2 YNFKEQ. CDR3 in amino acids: CASSQGPGGTLDSPLHF. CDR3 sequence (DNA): TGTGCCAGCAGCCAAGGCCCCGGTGGGACATTGGATTCACCCCTCCACTTT.